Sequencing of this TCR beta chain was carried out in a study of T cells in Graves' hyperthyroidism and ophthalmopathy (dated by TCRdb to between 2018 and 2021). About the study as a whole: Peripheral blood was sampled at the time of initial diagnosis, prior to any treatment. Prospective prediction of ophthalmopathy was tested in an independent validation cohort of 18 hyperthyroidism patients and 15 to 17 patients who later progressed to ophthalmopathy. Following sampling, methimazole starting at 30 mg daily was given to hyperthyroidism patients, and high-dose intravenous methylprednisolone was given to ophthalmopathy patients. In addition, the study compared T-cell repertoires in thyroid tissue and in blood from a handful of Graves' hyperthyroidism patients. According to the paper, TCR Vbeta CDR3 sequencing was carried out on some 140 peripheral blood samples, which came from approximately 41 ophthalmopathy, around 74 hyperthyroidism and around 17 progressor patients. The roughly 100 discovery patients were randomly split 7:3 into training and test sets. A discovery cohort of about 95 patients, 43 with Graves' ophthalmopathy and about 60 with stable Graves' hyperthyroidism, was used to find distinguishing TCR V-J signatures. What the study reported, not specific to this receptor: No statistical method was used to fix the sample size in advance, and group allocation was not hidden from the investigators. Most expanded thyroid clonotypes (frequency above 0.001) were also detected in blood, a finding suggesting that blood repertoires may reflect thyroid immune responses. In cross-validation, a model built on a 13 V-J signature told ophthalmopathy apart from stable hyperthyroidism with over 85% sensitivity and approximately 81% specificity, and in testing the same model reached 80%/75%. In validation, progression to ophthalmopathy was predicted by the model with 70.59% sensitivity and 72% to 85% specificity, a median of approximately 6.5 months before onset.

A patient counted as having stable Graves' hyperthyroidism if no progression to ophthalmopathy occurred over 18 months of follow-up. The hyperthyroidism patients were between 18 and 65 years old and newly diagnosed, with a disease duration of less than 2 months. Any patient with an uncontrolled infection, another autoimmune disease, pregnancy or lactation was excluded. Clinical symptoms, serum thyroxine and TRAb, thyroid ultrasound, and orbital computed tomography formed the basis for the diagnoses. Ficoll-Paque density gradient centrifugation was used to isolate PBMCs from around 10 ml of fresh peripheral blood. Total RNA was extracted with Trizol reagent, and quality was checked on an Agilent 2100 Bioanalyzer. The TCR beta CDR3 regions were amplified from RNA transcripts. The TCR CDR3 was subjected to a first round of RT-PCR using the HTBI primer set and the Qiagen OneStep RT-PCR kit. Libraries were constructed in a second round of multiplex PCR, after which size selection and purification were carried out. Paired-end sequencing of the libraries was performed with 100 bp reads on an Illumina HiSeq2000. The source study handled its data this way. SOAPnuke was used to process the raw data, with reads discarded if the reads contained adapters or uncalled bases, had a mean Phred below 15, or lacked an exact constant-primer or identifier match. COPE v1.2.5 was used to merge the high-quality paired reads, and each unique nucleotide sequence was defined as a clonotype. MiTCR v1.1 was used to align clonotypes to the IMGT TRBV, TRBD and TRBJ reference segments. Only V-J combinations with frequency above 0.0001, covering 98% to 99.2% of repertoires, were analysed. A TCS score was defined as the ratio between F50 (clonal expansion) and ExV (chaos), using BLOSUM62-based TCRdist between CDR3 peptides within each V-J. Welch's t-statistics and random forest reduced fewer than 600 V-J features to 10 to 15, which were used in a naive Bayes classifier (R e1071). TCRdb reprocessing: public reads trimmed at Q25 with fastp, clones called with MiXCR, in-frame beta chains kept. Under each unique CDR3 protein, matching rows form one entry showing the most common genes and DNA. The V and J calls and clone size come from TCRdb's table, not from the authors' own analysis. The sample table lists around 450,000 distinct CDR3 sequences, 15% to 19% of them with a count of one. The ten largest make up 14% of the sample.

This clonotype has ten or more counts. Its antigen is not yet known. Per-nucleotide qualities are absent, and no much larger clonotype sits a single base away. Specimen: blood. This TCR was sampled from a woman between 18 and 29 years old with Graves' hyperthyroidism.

CDR3 sequence: CASKEERGTNDEQFF. The nucleotide sequence reads as follows: TGTGCCAGCAAGGAGGAGCGGGGGACCAACGATGAGCAGTTCTTC. This receptor chain uses TRBV13 and TRBJ2-1; TRBD2 lines up with 8 middle nucleotides. Germline trimming: 7 bases from V, 8 bases from J; junction bases outside gene matches: 13. Sequences PRHDT (CDR1) and FYEKMQ (CDR2) are obtained from the germline V gene (reference sequence). Inclusive of the bounding cysteine and phenylalanine, the CDR3 is 15 residues long. The retained sequence is limited to the CDR3, 45 bases, with the frame set at the first base.